Listed here are 14 T cell receptor beta chains from one sample, sequenced in a study of OX40 agonist ivuxolimab in advanced cancers. Profiling relied on immunoSEQ multiplex PCR, and the TCRdb table lists in-frame clones only, not all of them. Of about 31,000 clones in the sample, around 80% are singletons; the top ten hold roughly 21%. Sequenced material: CD4+ or CD8+ T cells sorted from blood, taken in a trial of the OX40 agonist ivuxolimab. The receptors derive from an adult with an advanced solid tumor such as melanoma, head and neck, liver or kidney cancer.

The CDR3 loop is CATANWGETQYF. The CDR3 region has the DNA TGTGCCACCGCCAATTGGGGGGAGACCCAGTACTTC. The V call is TRBV19, the J call TRBJ2-5; TRBD1 or TRBD2 may be the D gene (5 bases each). The CDR3 spans 12 residues. CDR1 is LNHDA, CDR2 SQIVND, per germline (reference sequence). The ends were cut back, 10 bases at V and 5 bases at J, with 14 bases in the middle.

This clone was recorded a few times. The genes are TRBV19 and TRBJ1-5; 7 nucleotides line up with TRBD1. The CDR3 is 15 amino acids. CDR1 and CDR2 from the germline V gene are LNHDA and SQIVND (reference sequence). With 6 bases clipped from V and 1 base from J, the junction kept 6 bases outside the gene matches. The CDR3 sequence: CASRPRGLSNQPQHF. CDR3 DNA: TGTGCCAGTAGACCTAGGGGGCTCAGCAATCAGCCCCAGCATTTT. The full variable domain, rest sourced from reference TRBV19 and TRBJ1-5, is DGGITQSPKYLFRKEGQNVTLSCEQNLNHDAMYWYRQDPGQGLRLIYYSQIVNDFQKGDIAEGYSVSREKKESFPLTVTSAQKNPTAFYLCASRPRGLSNQPQHFGDGTRLSIL.

This clone has only a few counts. The rearrangement joins TRBV5-6 to TRBJ2-3; a weak D match, TRBD1 (6 bases). Trimming shortened V by 6 bases and J by 0 bases, and 14 bases separated the two germline ends. The CDR3 consists of 15 residues. Germline CDR1 reads SGHDT; CDR2 reads YYEEEE. The CDR3, as DNA: TGTGCCAGCATCACCGGGACATCTAGCACAGATACGCAGTATTTT. It specifies CASITGTSSTDTQYF.

This chain connects TRBV10-1 to TRBJ2-2; TRBD2 aligns across 12 bases. Germline loops: CDR1 WNHNN, CDR2 SYGVQD (reference sequence). After removal of 4 bases from V and 1 base from J, the junction contained 7 bases not matched to a gene. There are 18 residues in the CDR3. The CDR3 DNA follows: TGCGCCAGCAGTGGCCCTGCGACTAGCGGGGGGAACACCGGGGAGCTGTTTTTT. It specifies CASSGPATSGGNTGELFF.

The chain carries TRBV2 and TRBJ1-3, with D unresolved. Per germline, CDR1 SNHLY and CDR2 FYNNEI. The CDR3 is 12 amino acids. V lost 7 bases and J lost 2, with 6 bases in between. The CDR3 reads CASTDPGNTIYF. CDR3 DNA: TGTGCCAGCACCGACCCTGGAAACACCATATATTTT.

This clone was recorded only once. The chain has TRBV7-8 and TRBJ2-5, with TRBD2 matching 7 bases. V shed 5 bases, J shed 3 bases, and the junction held 3 bases outside the gene matches. This CDR3 region has 13 residues. Germline loops: CDR1 SGHVS, CDR2 FQNEAQ. In nucleotides, the CDR3 is TGTGCCAGCAGCCGTCGGGGGGAAGAGACCCAGTACTTC. Residues: CASSRRGEETQYF.

V gene TRBV7-9 combines with J gene TRBJ2-2, with TRBD2 matching 7 bases. The CDR3 loop spans 14 amino acids. Trimming cost V 8 bases and J 5 bases; bases outside gene matches: 8. Germline-derived CDR1 and CDR2 are SEHNR and FQNEAQ (reference sequence). The CDR3, as DNA: TGTGCCAGCCTAGCTAGCGGAGGAACCGGGGAGCTGTTTTTT. Amino acid sequence: CASLASGGTGELFF.

The V gene is TRBV7-9, the J gene TRBJ2-7; a possible D gene is TRBD1 (7 bases). V lost 4 bases to trimming and J lost 2 bases, with 15 bases between them. This CDR3 spans 15 amino acids. Germline CDR1 reads SEHNR; CDR2 reads FQNEAQ (reference sequence). Written as DNA, the CDR3 is TGTGCCAGCAGCTCCCTCAGGGGGGATACCTACGAGCAGTACTTC. Translating it yields CASSSLRGDTYEQYF. Based on the CDR3 plus reference TRBV7-9 and TRBJ2-7, the full variable domain is DTGVSQNPRHKITKRGQNVTFRCDPISEHNRLYWYRQTLGQGPEFLTYFQNEAQLEKSRLLSDRFSAERPKGSFSTLEIQRTEQGDSAMYLCASSSLRGDTYEQYFGPGTRLTVT.

The chain links TRBV30 to TRBJ1-1, with D possibly TRBD1 on 5 matching bases. Germline V gene lookup returns CDR1 GTSNPN and CDR2 SVGIG (reference sequence). Trimming shortened V by 3 bases and J by 5 bases, and 16 bases separated the two germline ends. There are 14 residues in the CDR3. The CDR3 region is CAWRGWGGRTEAFF. Written as DNA, the CDR3 is TGTGCCTGGAGGGGCTGGGGGGGAAGGACTGAAGCTTTCTTT. The whole variable domain, filled in from reference TRBV30 and TRBJ1-1, reads SQTIHQWPATLVQPVGSPLSLECTVEGTSNPNLYWYRQAAGRGLQLLFYSVGIGQISSEVPQNLSASRPQDRQFILSSKKLLLSDSGFYLCAWRGWGGRTEAFFGQGTRLTVV.

J is TRBJ1-5 and V is TRBV6-6; the D is unclear. The CDR3 consists of 13 residues. Germline loops: CDR1 MNHNY, CDR2 SVGAGI (reference sequence). The ends were cut back, 6 bases at V and 4 bases at J, with 10 bases in the middle. In DNA, the CDR3 is TGTGCCAGCAGCCTAAAGATTAATCAGCCCCAGCATTTT. Translating gives CASSLKINQPQHF.

The chain recombines TRBV5-1 with TRBJ2-7, with D perhaps TRBD1 (6 bases). The length of the CDR3 is 16 residues. The ends were cut back, 0 bases at V and 3 bases at J, with 16 bases in the middle. CDR1 is SGHRS, CDR2 YFSETQ, per germline. For the CDR3, the DNA is TGCGCCAGCAGCTTGGCCGGACAGCCCCCTCACTACGAGCAGTACTTC. It codes for CASSLAGQPPHYEQYF.

The V and J genes are TRBV28 and TRBJ2-7; the match to TRBD2 covers 7 bases. The CDR3 runs to 15 residues. Trimming cost V 3 bases and J 0 bases; bases outside gene matches: 5. Germline loops: CDR1 MDHEN, CDR2 SYDVKM. The CDR3 spells CASSFASGHSYEQYF. CDR3 in DNA: TGTGCCAGCAGTTTCGCTAGCGGTCACTCCTACGAGCAGTACTTC.

This clone was picked up a small number of times. The genes are TRBV30 and TRBJ1-2; D not resolved. Trimming took 3 bases from V and 7 from J, leaving 6 bases between them. From germline, CDR1 is GTSNPN and CDR2 SVGIG (reference sequence). This CDR3 comprises 10 residues. Here the CDR3 reads CAWRKGGYTF. Here the CDR3 DNA reads TGTGCCTGGAGAAAGGGTGGCTACACCTTC.

The rearrangement uses TRBV19 and TRBJ2-7, with TRBD1 matching over 9 bases. Germline lookup yields CDR1 LNHDA and CDR2 SQIVND (reference sequence). The CDR3 totals 14 residues. Trimming at V came to 5 bases and at J to 3 bases, leaving 5 bases not matched to a gene. The CDR3 nucleotides read TGTGCCAGTAGTCTGTGGGACAGGGACTACGAGCAGTACTTC. Residues: CASSLWDRDYEQYF.